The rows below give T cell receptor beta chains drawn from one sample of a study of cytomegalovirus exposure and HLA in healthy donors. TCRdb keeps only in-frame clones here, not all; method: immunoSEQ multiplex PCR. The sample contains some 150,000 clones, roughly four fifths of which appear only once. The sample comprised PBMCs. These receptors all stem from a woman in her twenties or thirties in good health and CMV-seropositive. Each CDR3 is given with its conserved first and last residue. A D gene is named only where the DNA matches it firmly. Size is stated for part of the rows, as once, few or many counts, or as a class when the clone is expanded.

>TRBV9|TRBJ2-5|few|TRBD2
CASSVGPGGNQETQYF
TGTGCCAGCAGCGTAGGCCCGGGGGGAAATCAAGAGACCCAGTACTTC
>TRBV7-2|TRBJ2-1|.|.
CASSTSRDNEQFF
TGTGCCAGCAGCACTAGCAGGGACAATGAGCAGTTCTTC
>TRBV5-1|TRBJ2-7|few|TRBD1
CASSLVRTGSDEQYF
TGCGCCAGCAGCTTGGTTCGGACAGGGAGTGACGAGCAGTACTTC
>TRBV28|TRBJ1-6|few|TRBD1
CAIDRGLNSPLHF
TGTGCCATCGACAGGGGGTTGAATTCACCCCTCCACTTT
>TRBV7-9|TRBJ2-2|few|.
CASSSQGRGSGELFF
TGTGCCAGCAGTTCACAGGGAAGGGGATCCGGGGAGCTGTTTTTT
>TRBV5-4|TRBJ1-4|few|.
CASSPTPSGEKLFF
TGTGCCAGCAGCCCTACCCCATCAGGGGAAAAACTGTTTTTT
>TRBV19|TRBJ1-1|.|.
CASSIPGMNTEAFF
TGTGCCAGTAGTATCCCAGGGATGAACACTGAAGCTTTCTTT
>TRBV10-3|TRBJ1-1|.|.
CAVCRALGTEAFF
TGTGCCGTGTGCAGGGCGCTGGGCACTGAAGCTTTCTTT
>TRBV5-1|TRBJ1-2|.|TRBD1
CASSLGWTGRLSNYGYTF
TGCGCCAGCAGCTTGGGTTGGACAGGGAGACTTTCTAACTATGGCTACACCTTC
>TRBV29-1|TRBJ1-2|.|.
CSVEGWQRGGYTF
TGCAGCGTTGAGGGCTGGCAGCGGGGGGGCTACACCTTC
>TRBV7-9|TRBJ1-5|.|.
CASSRMGGNQPQHF
TGTGCCAGCAGCCGGATGGGGGGAAATCAGCCCCAGCATTTT
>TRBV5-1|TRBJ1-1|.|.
CASSPVQGNTEAFF
TGCGCCAGCAGCCCGGTACAGGGAAACACTGAAGCTTTCTTT
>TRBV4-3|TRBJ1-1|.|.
CASSLTGRNTEAFF
TGCGCCAGCAGCCTAACAGGACGGAACACTGAAGCTTTCTTT
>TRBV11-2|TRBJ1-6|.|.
CASSLDQAGESPLHF
TGTGCCAGCAGCTTAGATCAGGCAGGGGAATCACCCCTCCACTTT
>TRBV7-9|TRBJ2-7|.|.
CASSSPEGRGEQYF
TGTGCCAGCAGCTCGCCCGAGGGTCGGGGCGAGCAGTACTTC
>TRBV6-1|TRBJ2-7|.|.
CASSAIQGSGYEQYF
TGTGCCAGCAGTGCGATACAGGGATCGGGCTACGAGCAGTACTTC
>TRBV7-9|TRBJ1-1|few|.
CASSLMAGAEAFF
TGTGCCAGCAGCTTAATGGCGGGAGCTGAAGCTTTCTTT
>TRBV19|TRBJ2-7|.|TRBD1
CASSIEGLQGNEQYF
TGTGCCAGTAGTATAGAAGGGCTACAGGGGAACGAGCAGTACTTC
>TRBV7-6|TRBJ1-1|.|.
CASSPSHDKNTEAFF
TGTGCCAGCAGCCCCAGCCATGACAAGAACACTGAAGCTTTCTTT
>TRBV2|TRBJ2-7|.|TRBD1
CASRANWDRDEQYF
TGTGCCAGCAGAGCTAATTGGGACAGGGACGAGCAGTACTTC
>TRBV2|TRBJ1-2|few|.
CASSYATRGYTF
TGTGCCAGCAGTTACGCGACTAGGGGCTACACCTTC
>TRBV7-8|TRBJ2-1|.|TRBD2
CASSPRLWTSGSVDNEQFF
TGTGCCAGCAGCCCAAGGTTATGGACTAGCGGGAGTGTGGACAATGAGCAGTTCTTC
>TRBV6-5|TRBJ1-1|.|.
CASSTEANTEAFF
TGTGCCAGCAGCACCGAGGCTAACACTGAAGCTTTCTTT
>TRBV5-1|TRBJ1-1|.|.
CASSLARFVTEAFF
TGCGCCAGCAGCTTGGCCAGGTTTGTCACTGAAGCTTTCTTT
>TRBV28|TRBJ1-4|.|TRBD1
CASSLGTVNEKLFF
TGTGCCAGCAGTTTAGGGACAGTAAATGAAAAACTGTTTTTT
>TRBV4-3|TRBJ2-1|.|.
CASSQVGGGPYNEQFF
TGCGCCAGCAGCCAAGTGGGCGGGGGCCCCTACAATGAGCAGTTCTTC
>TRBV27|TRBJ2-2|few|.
CASSLSGTHTGELFF
TGTGCCAGCAGTTTATCAGGGACACACACCGGGGAGCTGTTTTTT
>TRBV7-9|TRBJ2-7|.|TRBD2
CASSRRPGTSGRLEQYF
TGTGCCAGCAGCCGCAGACCTGGGACTAGCGGGAGGTTAGAGCAGTACTTC
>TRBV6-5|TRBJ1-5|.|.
CASSYYSGGNQPQHF
TGTGCCAGCAGTTATTATTCGGGGGGCAATCAGCCCCAGCATTTT
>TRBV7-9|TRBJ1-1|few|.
CASSSDSSNTEAFF
TGTGCCAGCAGCTCGGACAGCTCGAACACTGAAGCTTTCTTT
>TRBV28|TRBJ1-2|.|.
CASTLGGYGYTF
TGTGCCAGCACCCTAGGTGGGTATGGCTACACCTTC